These 14 T cell receptor beta chains were sequenced from one sample in a study of shared clonotypes between healthy human individuals. Here immunoSEQ multiplex PCR was the method, and the copy in TCRdb shows in-frame clones only, minus some. The table has about 710,000 clones, roughly 72% seen once. Input material: memory CD4+ T cells sorted from blood. The subset here: CD45RA-negative fraction. All receptors come from a woman aged 25-40 years in good health.

This chain connects TRBV6-1 to TRBJ1-5; D is ambiguous. The CDR3 sequence is 12 residues long. Trimming removed 7 bases from V and 5 bases from J, with 9 bases in between. Germline-derived CDR1 and CDR2 are MNHNS and SASEGT. This CDR3 is CASNHGDQPQHF. CDR3 bases: TGTGCCAGCAATCATGGTGATCAGCCCCAGCATTTT.

This clone has a handful of counts. The sample has other DNA sequences that encode this CDR3 too. The chain is built from TRBV20-1 and TRBJ2-5; D remains unclear. Trimming took 5 bases from V and 5 from J, leaving 6 bases between them. The CDR3 is made up of 10 amino acids. Germline V gene sequence: CDR1 DFQATT, CDR2 SNEGSKA (reference sequence). Here the CDR3 DNA reads TGCAGTGCTTCCTTGGAGACCCAGTACTTC. Translating it yields CSASLETQYF.

The rearrangement uses TRBV27 and TRBJ2-5; possible D gene TRBD1, 5 bases. Trimming removed 1 base from V and 1 base from J, with 19 bases in between. The germline gives CDR1 MNHEY, CDR2 SMNVEV (reference sequence). This CDR3 has 18 amino acids. The CDR3 spells CASSLYLPTASSQETQYF. In nucleotides, the CDR3 is TGTGCCAGCAGTTTATATCTCCCGACAGCGAGTTCCCAAGAGACCCAGTACTTC.

V gene TRBV6-1 combines with J gene TRBJ2-7, with TRBD2 as a possible D gene (6 bases). CDR1 is MNHNS, CDR2 SASEGT, per germline. The CDR3 has 15 amino acids. V lost 5 bases and J lost 3, with 17 bases in between. The CDR3 sequence: CASSPRDSPYYEQYF. The CDR3 DNA sequence: TGTGCCAGCAGTCCTCGGGACTCCCCTTACTACGAGCAGTACTTC.

The chain has TRBV28 and TRBJ2-7; TRBD2 agrees at 9 bases. V was pared by 5 bases and J by 3 bases, with 11 bases of the junction left unmatched. Per germline, CDR1 MDHEN and CDR2 SYDVKM. This CDR3 is built from 16 residues. For the CDR3, the DNA is TGTGCCAGCAGTCCCTGGCCGGCGGGAGGGATCTACGAGCAGTACTTC. The encoded protein is CASSPWPAGGIYEQYF.

This clone has just a few counts. Other nucleotide sequences in the sample specify the same CDR3. This chain joins TRBV5-1 and TRBJ2-1; D may be TRBD2 (6 bases). Germline V gene data show CDR1 as SGHRS and CDR2 as YFSETQ. V was shortened by 2 bases and J by 4 bases, with 10 bases between the two germline ends. There are 14 residues in the CDR3. DNA for the CDR3: TGCGCCAGCAGCTTAGCCGGGAGTTACAATGAGCAGTTCTTC. It specifies CASSLAGSYNEQFF.

V gene TRBV28 combines with J gene TRBJ2-7; TRBD1 matches 9 bases. Trimming removed 6 bases from V and 6 bases from J; junction bases left unmatched: 9. The CDR3 runs to 14 residues. Per the germline V gene, CDR1 is MDHEN and CDR2 is SYDVKM. In nucleotides, the CDR3 is TGTGCCAGCAGCCCCGGGACAGGGTTTGGCGAGCAGTACTTC. It codes for CASSPGTGFGEQYF.

Concerning this clone itself: With a much larger clone just one base away, this may be a read error. The V gene is TRBV28, the J gene TRBJ1-5, with D hard to call. Germline loops: CDR1 MDHEN, CDR2 SYDVKM. V shed 6 bases and J shed 1 base, with 4 bases lying between them. CDR3 length: 12 residues. The CDR3 is CASRRSNQPQHF. CDR3 bases: TGTGCCAGCAGGCGGAGCAATCAGCCCCAGCATTTT. Complete variable domain (other parts from reference TRBV28 and TRBJ1-5): DVKVTQSSRYLVKRTGEKVFLECVQDMDHENMFWYRQDPGLGLRLIYFSYDVKMKEKGDIPEGYSVSREKKERFSLILESASTNQTSMYLCASRRSNQPQHFGDGTRLSIL.

Concerning this clone: One end of the junction fails to match germline, which may point to a read error. The chain is built from TRBV11-2 and TRBJ2-1, with TRBD2 as a possible D gene (5 bases). In germline, CDR1 is SGHAT, CDR2 FQNNGV. The CDR3 runs to 15 residues. The CDR3 sequence is CASSLARGTYNEQFF. CDR3 coding DNA: TGTGCCAGCAGTTTAGCCCGGGGAACCTACAATGAGCAGTTCTTC.

The rearrangement joins TRBV19 to TRBJ1-5; D is undetermined. Germline V lookup: CDR1 LNHDA, CDR2 SQIVND (reference sequence). V was trimmed by 5 bases and J by 1 base, leaving 6 bases between them. The CDR3 loop spans 13 amino acids. Here the CDR3 reads CASSPISNQPQHF. The DNA of the CDR3 is TGTGCCAGTAGTCCCATAAGCAATCAGCCCCAGCATTTT.

This clone was found a few times. The V call is TRBV5-1, the J call TRBJ2-2; D remains unclear. There are 13 residues in the CDR3. Germline V gives CDR1 SGHRS, CDR2 YFSETQ. The V end lost 0 bases, the J end lost 7 bases, and 7 bases lay between the germline ends. In DNA, the CDR3 is TGCGCCAGCAGCTTGGATGGGTACGGGGAGCTGTTTTTT. This codes for CASSLDGYGELFF. The full variable domain, its missing parts supplied by reference TRBV5-1 and TRBJ2-2, is KAGVTQTPRYLIKTRGQQVTLSCSPISGHRSVSWYQQTPGQGLQFLFEYFSETQRNKGNFPGRFSGRQFSNSRSEMNVSTLELGDSALYLCASSLDGYGELFFGEGSRLTVL.

The chain carries TRBV7-6 and TRBJ2-2; D gene unclear. The CDR3 spans 13 residues. The V gene's germline CDR1 is SGHVS and CDR2 FNYEAQ. V lost 0 bases and J lost 10, with 9 bases in between. The CDR3 sequence is CASSLALEEELFF. Written as DNA, the CDR3 is TGTGCCAGCAGCTTAGCCCTCGAGGAGGAGCTGTTTTTT.

The gene calls are TRBV2 and TRBJ2-2, with 11 bases matching TRBD2. The CDR3 extends over 15 amino acids. With 6 bases clipped from V and 2 bases from J, the junction kept 2 bases outside the gene matches. The germline V gene encodes CDR1 SNHLY and CDR2 FYNNEI. The CDR3 protein is CASRGLAVNTGELFF. The CDR3, as DNA: TGTGCCAGCAGGGGACTAGCGGTAAACACCGGGGAGCTGTTTTTT. The whole variable domain, filled in from reference TRBV2 and TRBJ2-2, reads EPEVTQTPSHQVTQMGQEVILRCVPISNHLYFYWYRQILGQKVEFLVSFYNNEISEKSEIFDDQFSVERPDGSNFTLKIRSTKLEDSAMYFCASRGLAVNTGELFFGEGSRLTVL.

V and J are TRBV20-1 and TRBJ1-1, with 7 bases aligning to TRBD1. Germline values: CDR1 DFQATT, CDR2 SNEGSKA (reference sequence). V shed 6 bases, J shed 10 bases, and the junction held 8 bases outside the gene matches. This CDR3 has 11 amino acids. CDR3 amino acids: CSAIQGIVAFF. DNA for the CDR3: TGCAGTGCGATACAGGGGATAGTAGCTTTCTTT.